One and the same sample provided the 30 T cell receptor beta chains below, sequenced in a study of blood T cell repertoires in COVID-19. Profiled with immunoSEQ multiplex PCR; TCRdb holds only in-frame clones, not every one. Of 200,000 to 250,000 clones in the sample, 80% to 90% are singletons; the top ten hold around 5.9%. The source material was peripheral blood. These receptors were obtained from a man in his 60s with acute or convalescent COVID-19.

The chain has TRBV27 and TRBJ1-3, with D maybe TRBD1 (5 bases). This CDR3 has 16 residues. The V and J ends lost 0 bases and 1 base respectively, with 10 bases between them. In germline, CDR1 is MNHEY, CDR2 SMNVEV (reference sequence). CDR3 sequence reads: CASSLSSRGSGNTIYF. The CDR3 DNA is TGTGCCAGCAGTTTATCATCCCGGGGGTCTGGAAACACCATATATTTT.

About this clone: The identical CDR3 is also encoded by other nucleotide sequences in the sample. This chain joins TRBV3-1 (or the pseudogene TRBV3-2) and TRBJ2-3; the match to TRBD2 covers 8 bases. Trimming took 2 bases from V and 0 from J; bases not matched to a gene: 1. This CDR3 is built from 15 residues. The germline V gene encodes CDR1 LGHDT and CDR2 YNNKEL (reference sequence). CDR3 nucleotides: TGTGCCAGCAGCCAAACTAGCGGAAGCACAGATACGCAGTATTTT. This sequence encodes CASSQTSGSTDTQYF.

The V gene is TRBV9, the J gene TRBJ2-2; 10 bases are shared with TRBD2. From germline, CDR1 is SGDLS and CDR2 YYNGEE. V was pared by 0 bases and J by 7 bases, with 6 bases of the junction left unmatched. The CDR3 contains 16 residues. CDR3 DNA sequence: TGTGCCAGCAGCGTAGTACTAGCGGGAATAGACGGGGAGCTGTTTTTT. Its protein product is CASSVVLAGIDGELFF.

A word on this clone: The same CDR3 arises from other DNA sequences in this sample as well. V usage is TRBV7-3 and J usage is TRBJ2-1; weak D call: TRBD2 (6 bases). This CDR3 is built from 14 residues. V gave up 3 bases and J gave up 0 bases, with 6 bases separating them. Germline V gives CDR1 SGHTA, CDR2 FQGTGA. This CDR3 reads CASSFSGSYNEQFF. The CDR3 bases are TGTGCCAGCAGCTTTAGCGGCTCCTACAATGAGCAGTTCTTC.

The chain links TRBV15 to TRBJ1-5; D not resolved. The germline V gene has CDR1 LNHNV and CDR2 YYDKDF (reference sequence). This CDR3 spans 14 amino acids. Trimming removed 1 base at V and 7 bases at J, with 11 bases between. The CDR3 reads CATSRAGFGQPQHF. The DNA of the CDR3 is TGTGCCACCAGCAGAGCTGGGTTCGGGCAGCCCCAGCATTTT.

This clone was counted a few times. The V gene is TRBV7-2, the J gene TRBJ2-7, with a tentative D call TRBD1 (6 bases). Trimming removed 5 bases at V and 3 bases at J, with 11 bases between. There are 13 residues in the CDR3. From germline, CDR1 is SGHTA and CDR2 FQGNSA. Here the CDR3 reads CASSQGLLYEQYF. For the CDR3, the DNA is TGTGCCAGCAGCCAGGGGCTCCTCTACGAGCAGTACTTC.

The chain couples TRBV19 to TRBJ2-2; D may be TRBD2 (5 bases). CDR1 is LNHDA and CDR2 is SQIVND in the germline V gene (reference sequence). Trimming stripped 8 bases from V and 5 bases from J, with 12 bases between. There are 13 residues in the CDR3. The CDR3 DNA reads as TGTGCCAGTGGGGTGAGGGCAACCGGGGAGCTGTTTTTT. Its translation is CASGVRATGELFF.

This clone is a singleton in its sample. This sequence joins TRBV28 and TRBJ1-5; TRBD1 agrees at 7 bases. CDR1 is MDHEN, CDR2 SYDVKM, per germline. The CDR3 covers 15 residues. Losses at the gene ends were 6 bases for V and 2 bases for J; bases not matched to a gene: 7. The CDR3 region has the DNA TGTGCCAGCAGCGGGACAGCCGGGGGCAATCAGCCCCAGCATTTT. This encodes CASSGTAGGNQPQHF.

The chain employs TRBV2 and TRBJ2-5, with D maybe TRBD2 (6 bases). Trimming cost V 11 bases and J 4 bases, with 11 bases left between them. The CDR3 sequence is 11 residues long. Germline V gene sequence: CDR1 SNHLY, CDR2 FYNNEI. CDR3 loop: CAGLGGETQYF. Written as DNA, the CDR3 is TGTGCCGGGTTGGGGGGAGAGACCCAGTACTTC.

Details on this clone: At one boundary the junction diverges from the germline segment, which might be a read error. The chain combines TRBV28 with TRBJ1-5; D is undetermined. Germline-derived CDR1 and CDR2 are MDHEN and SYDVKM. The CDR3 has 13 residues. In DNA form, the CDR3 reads TGTGCCAGCAGTTTAGAAGGTACTCGGGGAAAGGTGTTT. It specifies CASSLEGTRGKVF.

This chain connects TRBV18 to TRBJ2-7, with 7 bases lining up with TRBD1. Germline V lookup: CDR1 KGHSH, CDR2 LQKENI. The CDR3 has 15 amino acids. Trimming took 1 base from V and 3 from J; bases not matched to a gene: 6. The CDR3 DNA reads TGTGCCAGCTCACCACGAGGGGGCGGAATCTACGAGCAGTACTTC. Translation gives CASSPRGGGIYEQYF.

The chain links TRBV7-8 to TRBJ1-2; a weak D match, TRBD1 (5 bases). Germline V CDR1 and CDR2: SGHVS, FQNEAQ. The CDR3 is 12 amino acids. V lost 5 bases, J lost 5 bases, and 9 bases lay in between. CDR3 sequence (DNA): TGTGCCAGCAGCGTCGGGGGGTATGGCTACACCTTC. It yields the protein CASSVGGYGYTF.

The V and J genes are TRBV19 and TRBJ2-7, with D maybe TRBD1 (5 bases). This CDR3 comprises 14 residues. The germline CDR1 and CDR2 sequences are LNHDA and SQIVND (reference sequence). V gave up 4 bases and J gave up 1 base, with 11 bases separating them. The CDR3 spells CASSTDSESYEQYF. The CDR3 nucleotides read TGTGCCAGTAGTACTGACAGTGAGTCCTACGAGCAGTACTTC.

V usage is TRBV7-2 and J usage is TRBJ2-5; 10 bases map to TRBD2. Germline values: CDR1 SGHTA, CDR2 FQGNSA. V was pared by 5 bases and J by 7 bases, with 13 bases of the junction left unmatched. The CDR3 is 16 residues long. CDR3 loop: CASSTRLAGRGGTQYF. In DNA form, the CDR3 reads TGTGCCAGCAGCACCCGACTAGCGGGCAGGGGAGGGACCCAGTACTTC.

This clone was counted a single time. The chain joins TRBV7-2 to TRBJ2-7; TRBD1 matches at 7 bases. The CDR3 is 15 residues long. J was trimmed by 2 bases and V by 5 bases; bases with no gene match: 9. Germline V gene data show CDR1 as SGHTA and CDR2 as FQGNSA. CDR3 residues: CASSPPSTGTYEQYF. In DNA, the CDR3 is TGTGCCAGCAGCCCGCCGTCGACAGGGACCTACGAGCAGTACTTC.

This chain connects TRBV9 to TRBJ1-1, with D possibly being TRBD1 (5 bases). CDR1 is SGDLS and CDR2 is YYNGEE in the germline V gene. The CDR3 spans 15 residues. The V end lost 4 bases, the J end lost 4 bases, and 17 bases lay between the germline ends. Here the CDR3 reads CASSPLGGAITEAFF. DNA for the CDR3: TGTGCCAGCAGCCCACTGGGAGGGGCGATCACTGAAGCTTTCTTT. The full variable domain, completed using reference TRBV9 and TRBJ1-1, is DSGVTQTPKHLITATGQRVTLRCSPRSGDLSVYWYQQSLDQGLQFLIQYYNGEERAKGNILERFSAQQFPDLHSELNLSSLELGDSALYFCASSPLGGAITEAFFGQGTRLTVV.

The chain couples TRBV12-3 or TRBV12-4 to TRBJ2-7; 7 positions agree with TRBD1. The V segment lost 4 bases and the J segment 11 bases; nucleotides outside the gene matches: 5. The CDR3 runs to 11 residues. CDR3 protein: CASSSQGPKYF. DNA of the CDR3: TGTGCCAGCAGTTCACAGGGGCCAAAGTACTTC.

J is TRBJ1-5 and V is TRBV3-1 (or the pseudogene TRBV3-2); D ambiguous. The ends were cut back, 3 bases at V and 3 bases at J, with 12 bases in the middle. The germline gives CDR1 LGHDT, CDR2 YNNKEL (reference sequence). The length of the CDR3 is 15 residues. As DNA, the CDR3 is TGTGCCAGCAGCCAGGGAGCACCGGACAATCAGCCCCAGCATTTT. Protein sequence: CASSQGAPDNQPQHF.

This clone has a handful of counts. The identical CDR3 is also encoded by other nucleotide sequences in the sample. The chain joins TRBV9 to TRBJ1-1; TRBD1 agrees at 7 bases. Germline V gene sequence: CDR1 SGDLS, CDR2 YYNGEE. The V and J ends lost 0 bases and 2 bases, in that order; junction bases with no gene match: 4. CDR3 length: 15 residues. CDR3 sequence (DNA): TGTGCCAGCAGCGTAGGGACAGGATCCAACACTGAAGCTTTCTTT. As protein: CASSVGTGSNTEAFF.

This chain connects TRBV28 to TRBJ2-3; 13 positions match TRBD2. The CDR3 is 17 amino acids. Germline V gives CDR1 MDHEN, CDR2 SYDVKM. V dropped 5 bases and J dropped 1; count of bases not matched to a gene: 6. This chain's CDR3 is CASSAGTSGTGTDTQYF. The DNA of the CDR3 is TGTGCCAGCAGTGCCGGGACTAGCGGGACCGGCACAGATACGCAGTATTTT.

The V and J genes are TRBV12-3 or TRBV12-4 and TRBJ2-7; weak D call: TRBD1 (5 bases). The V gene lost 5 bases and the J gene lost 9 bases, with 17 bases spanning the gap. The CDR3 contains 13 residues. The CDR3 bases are TGTGCCAGCAGTCCCGGTAGGGGTCTAAGGCAGTACTTC. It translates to CASSPGRGLRQYF.

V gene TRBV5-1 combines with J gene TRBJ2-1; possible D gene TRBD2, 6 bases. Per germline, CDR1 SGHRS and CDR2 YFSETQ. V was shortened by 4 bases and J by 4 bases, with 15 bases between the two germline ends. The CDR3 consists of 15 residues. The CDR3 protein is CASSLRHGTYNEQFF. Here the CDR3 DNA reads TGCGCCAGCAGCCTTAGACATGGGACTTACAATGAGCAGTTCTTC.

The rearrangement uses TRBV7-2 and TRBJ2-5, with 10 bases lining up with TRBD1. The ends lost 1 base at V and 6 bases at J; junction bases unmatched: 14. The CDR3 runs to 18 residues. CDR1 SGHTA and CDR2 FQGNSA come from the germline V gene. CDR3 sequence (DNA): TGTGCCAGCAGCTTAGAGAGCCTTCTGGGACAGGGGATTCAGACCCAGTACTTC. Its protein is CASSLESLLGQGIQTQYF.

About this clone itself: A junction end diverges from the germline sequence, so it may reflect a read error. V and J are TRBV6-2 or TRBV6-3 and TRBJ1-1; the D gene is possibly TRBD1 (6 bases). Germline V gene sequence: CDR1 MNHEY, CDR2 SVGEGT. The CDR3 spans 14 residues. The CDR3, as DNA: TGTGCCAGCAGATACTCAGGGGCGAACACTGAAGCTTTCTTT. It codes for CASRYSGANTEAFF.

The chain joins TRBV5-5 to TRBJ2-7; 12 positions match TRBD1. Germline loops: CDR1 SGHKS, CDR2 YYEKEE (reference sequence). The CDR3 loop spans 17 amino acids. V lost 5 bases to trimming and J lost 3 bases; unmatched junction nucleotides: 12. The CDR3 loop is CASRTGTGGAGGYEQYF. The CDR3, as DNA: TGTGCCAGCAGAACCGGGACAGGGGGCGCGGGCGGCTACGAGCAGTACTTC.

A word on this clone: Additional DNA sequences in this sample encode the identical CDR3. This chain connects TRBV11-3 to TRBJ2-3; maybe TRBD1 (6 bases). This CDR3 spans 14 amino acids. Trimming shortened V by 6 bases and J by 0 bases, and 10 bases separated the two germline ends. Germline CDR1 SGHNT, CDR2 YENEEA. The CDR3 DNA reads TGTGCCAGCAGTCCCGGACAGAGCACAGATACGCAGTATTTT. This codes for CASSPGQSTDTQYF. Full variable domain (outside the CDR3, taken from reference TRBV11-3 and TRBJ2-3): EAGVVQSPRYKIIEKKQPVAFWCNPISGHNTLYWYLQNLGQGPELLIRYENEEAVDDSQLPKDRFSAERLKGVDSTLKIQPAELGDSAVYLCASSPGQSTDTQYFGPGTRLTVL.

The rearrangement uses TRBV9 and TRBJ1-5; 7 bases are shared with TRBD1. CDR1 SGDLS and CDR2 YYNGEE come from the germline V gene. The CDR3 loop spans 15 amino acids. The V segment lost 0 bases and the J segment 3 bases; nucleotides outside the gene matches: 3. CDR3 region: CASSVGDSYNQPQHF. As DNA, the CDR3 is TGTGCCAGCAGCGTAGGGGACAGCTACAATCAGCCCCAGCATTTT.

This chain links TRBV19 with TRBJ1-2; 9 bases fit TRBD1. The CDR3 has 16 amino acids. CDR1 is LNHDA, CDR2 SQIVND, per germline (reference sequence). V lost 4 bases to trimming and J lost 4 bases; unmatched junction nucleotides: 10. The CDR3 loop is CASSKPGQGASYGYTF. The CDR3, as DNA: TGTGCCAGTAGTAAACCGGGACAGGGAGCTTCCTATGGCTACACCTTC.

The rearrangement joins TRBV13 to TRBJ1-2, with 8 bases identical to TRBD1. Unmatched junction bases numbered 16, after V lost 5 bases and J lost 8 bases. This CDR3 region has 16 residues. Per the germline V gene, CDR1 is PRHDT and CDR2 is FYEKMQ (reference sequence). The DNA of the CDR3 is TGTGCCAGCAGCATCCGAGTTCCCTCAGGGGGCTCAGGCTACACCTTC. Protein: CASSIRVPSGGSGYTF.

The CDR3 DNA reads TGTGCCAGCAGTTTAGGGGATCGGGAGGAAAAACTGTTTTTT. It is translated as CASSLGDREEKLFF. This sequence joins TRBV28 and TRBJ1-4; no reliable D call. The CDR3 is 14 residues long. Trimming took 2 bases from V and 8 from J, leaving 12 bases between them. Germline V gene sequence: CDR1 MDHEN, CDR2 SYDVKM.